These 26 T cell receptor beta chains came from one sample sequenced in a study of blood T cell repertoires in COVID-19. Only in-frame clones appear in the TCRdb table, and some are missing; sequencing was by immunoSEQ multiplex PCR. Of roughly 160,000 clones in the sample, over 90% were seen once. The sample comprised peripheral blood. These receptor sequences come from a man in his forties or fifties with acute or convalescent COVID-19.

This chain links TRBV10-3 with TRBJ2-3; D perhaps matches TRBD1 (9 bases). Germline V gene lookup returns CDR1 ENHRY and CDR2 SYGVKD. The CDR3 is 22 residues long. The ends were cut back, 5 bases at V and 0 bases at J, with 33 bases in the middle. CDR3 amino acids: CAISWTGVRTSSGPYSTDTQYF. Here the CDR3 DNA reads TGTGCCATCAGTTGGACAGGGGTGAGGACTAGCAGCGGGCCTTATAGCACAGATACGCAGTATTTT.

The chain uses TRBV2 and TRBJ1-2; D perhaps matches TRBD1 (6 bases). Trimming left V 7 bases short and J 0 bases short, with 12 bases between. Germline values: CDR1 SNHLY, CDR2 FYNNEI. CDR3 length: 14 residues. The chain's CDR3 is CASNKDRTNYGYTF. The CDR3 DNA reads TGTGCCAGCAACAAGGACAGAACTAACTATGGCTACACCTTC.

The CDR3 DNA reads TGTGCCAGCAGCTTTGGCGGGGGAACCTACAATGAGCAGTTCTTC. Translated: CASSFGGGTYNEQFF. The chain combines TRBV7-6 with TRBJ2-1; TRBD2 matches at 7 bases. With 3 bases clipped from V and 2 bases from J, the junction kept 4 bases outside the gene matches. The CDR3 length is 15 residues. Germline values: CDR1 SGHVS, CDR2 FNYEAQ. The whole variable domain, filled in from reference TRBV7-6 and TRBJ2-1, reads GAGVSQSPRYKVTKRGQDVALRCDPISGHVSLYWYRQALGQGPEFLTYFNYEAQQDKSGLPNDRFSAERPEGSISTLTIQRTEQRDSAMYRCASSFGGGTYNEQFFGPGTRLTVL.

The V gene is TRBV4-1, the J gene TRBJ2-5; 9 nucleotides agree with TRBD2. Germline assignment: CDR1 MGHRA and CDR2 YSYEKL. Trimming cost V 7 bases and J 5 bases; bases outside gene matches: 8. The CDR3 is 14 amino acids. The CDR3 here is CASTWREGQETQYF. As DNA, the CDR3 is TGCGCCAGCACCTGGCGGGAGGGCCAGGAGACCCAGTACTTC.

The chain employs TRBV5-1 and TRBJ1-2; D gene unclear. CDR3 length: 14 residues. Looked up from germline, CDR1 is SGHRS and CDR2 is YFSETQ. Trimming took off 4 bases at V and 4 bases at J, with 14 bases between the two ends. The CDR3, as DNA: TGCGCCAGCAGCCCGAGCGGTGGCAGCTATGGCTACACCTTC. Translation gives CASSPSGGSYGYTF.

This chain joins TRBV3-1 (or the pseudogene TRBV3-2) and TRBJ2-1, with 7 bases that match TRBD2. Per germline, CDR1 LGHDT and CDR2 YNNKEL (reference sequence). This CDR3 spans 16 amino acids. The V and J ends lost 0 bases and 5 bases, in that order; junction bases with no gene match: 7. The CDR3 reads CASSQDWRGRDNEQFF. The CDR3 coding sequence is TGTGCCAGCAGCCAAGATTGGCGCGGGAGAGACAATGAGCAGTTCTTC.

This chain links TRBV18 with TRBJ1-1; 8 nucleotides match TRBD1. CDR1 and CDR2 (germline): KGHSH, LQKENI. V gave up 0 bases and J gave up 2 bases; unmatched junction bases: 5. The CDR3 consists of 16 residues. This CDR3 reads CASSPPPGQGNTEAFF. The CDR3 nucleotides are TGTGCCAGCTCACCACCGCCCGGACAGGGAAACACTGAAGCTTTCTTT.

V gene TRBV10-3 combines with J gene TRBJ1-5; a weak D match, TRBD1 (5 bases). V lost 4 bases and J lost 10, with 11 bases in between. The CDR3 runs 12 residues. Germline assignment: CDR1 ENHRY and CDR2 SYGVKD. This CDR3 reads CAISGSGGPQHF. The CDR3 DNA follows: TGTGCCATCAGTGGGTCCGGGGGACCCCAGCATTTT.

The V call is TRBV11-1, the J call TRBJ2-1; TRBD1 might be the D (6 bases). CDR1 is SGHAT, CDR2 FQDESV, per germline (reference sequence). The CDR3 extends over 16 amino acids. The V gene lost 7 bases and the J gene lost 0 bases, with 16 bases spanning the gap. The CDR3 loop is CASTKGAQGSYNEQFF. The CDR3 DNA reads TGTGCCAGCACCAAAGGCGCACAGGGCTCCTACAATGAGCAGTTCTTC. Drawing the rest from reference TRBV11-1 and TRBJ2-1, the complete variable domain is EAEVAQSPRYKITEKSQAVAFWCDPISGHATLYWYRQILGQGPELLVQFQDESVVDDSQLPKDRFSAERLKGVDSTLKIQPAELGDSAMYLCASTKGAQGSYNEQFFGPGTRLTVL.

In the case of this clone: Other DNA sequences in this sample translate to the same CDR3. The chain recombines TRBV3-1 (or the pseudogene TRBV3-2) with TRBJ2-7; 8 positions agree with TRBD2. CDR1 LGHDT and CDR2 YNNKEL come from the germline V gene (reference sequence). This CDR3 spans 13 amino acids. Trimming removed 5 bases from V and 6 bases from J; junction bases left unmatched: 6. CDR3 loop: CASSVTRGAEQYV. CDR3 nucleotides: TGTGCCAGCAGCGTCACGCGGGGGGCCGAGCAGTACGTC.

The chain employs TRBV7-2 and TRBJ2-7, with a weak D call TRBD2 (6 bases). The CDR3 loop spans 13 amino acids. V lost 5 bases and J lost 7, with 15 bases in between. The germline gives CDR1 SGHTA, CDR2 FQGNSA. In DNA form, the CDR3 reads TGTGCCAGCAGCAGATCCCGGGGGTGGGAGCAGTACGTC. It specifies CASSRSRGWEQYV.

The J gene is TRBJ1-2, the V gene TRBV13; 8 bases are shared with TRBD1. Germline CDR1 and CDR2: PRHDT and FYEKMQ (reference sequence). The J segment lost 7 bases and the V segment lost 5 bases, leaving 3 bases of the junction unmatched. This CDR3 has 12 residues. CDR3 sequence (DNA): TGTGCCAGCAGCAACAGGGGGATTGGCTACACCTTC. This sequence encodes CASSNRGIGYTF.

The CDR3 coding sequence is TGTGCCAGCCAAGGGGGCCTGGGTAAGCCCCAGCATTTT. It is translated as CASQGGLGKPQHF. This chain links TRBV27 with TRBJ1-5, with 7 bases lining up with TRBD1. The CDR3 contains 13 residues. With V trimmed by 8 bases and J by 8 bases, 9 bases remained unmatched. Germline-derived CDR1 and CDR2 are MNHEY and SMNVEV (reference sequence).

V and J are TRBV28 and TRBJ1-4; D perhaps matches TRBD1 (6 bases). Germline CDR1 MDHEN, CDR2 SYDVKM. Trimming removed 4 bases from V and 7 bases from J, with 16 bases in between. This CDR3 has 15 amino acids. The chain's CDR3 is CASSYSQGPFEKLFF. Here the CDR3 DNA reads TGTGCCAGCAGTTACTCACAGGGCCCCTTTGAAAAACTGTTTTTT.

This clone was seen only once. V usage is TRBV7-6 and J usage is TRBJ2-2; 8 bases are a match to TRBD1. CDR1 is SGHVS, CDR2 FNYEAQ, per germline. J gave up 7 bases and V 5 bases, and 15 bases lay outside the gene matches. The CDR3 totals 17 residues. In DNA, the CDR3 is TGTGCCAGCAGCCTCGCGGTATGGCAGGGGGCTGGCGGGGAGCTGTTTTTT. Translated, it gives CASSLAVWQGAGGELFF.

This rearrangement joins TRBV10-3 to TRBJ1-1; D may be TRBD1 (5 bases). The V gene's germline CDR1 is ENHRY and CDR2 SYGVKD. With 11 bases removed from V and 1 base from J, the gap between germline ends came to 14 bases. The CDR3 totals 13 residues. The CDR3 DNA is TGTGCCGTAACCGGGACTCAGAACACTGAAGCTTTCTTT. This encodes CAVTGTQNTEAFF.

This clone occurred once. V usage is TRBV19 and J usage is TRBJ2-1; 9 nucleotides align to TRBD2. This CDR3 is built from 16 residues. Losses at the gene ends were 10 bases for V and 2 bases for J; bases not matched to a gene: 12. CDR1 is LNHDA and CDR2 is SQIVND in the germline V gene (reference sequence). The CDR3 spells CATSRGPSGAYNEQFF. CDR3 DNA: TGTGCCACCTCTCGGGGGCCTAGCGGGGCCTACAATGAGCAGTTCTTC. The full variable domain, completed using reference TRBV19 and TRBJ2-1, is DGGITQSPKYLFRKEGQNVTLSCEQNLNHDAMYWYRQDPGQGLRLIYYSQIVNDFQKGDIAEGYSVSREKKESFPLTVTSAQKNPTAFYLCATSRGPSGAYNEQFFGPGTRLTVL.

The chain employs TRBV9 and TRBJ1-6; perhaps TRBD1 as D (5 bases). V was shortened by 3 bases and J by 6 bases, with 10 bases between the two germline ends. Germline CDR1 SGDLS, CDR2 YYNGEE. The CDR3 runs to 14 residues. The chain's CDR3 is CASSAGTRNSPLHF. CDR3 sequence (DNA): TGTGCCAGCAGCGCAGGGACTCGTAATTCACCCCTCCACTTT.

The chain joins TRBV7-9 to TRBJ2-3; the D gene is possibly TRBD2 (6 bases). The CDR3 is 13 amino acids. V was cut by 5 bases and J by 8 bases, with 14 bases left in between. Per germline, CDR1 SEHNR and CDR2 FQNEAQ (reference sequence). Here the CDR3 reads CASSKDGGSTQYF. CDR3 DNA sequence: TGTGCCAGCAGCAAGGACGGGGGAAGTACGCAGTATTTT.

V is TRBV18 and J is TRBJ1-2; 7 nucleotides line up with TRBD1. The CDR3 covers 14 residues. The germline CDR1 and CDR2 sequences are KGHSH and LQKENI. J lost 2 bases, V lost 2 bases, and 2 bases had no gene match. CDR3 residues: CASSPGTDNYGYTF. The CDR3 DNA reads TGTGCCAGCTCACCAGGGACAGACAACTATGGCTACACCTTC. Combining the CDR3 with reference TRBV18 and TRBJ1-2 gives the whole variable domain NAGVMQNPRHLVRRRGQEARLRCSPMKGHSHVYWYRQLPEEGLKFMVYLQKENIIDESGMPKERFSAEFPKEGPSILRIQQVVRGDSAAYFCASSPGTDNYGYTFGSGTRLTVV.

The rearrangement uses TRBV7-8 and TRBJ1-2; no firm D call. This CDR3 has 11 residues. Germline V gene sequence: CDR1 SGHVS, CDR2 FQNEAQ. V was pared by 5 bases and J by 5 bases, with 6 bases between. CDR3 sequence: CASSPEYGYTF. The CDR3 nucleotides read TGTGCCAGCAGCCCAGAATATGGCTACACCTTC. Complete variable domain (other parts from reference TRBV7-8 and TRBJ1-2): GAGVSQSPRYKVAKRGQDVALRCDPISGHVSLFWYQQALGQGPEFLTYFQNEAQLDKSGLPSDRFFAERPEGSVSTLKIQRTQQEDSAVYLCASSPEYGYTFGSGTRLTVV.

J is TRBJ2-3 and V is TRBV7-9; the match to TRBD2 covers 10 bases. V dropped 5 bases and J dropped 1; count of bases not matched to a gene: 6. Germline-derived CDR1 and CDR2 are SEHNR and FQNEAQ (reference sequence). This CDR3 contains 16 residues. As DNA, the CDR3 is TGTGCCAGCAGCCGGACTAGCGGCGCCCGCACAGATACGCAGTATTTT. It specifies CASSRTSGARTDTQYF.

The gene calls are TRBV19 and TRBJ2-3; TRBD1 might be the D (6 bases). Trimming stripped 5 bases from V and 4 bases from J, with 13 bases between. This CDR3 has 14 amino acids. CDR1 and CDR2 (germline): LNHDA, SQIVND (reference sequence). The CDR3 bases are TGTGCCAGTAGTTATGTACAGGGAGCAGATACGCAGTATTTT. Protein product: CASSYVQGADTQYF.

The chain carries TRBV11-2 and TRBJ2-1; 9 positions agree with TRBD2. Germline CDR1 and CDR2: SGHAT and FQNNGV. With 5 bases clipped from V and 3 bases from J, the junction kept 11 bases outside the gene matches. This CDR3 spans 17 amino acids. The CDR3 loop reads CASSPSAVAGVYNEQFF. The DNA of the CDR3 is TGTGCCAGCAGCCCCTCCGCGGTAGCGGGGGTCTACAATGAGCAGTTCTTC. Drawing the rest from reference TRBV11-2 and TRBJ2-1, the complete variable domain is EAGVAQSPRYKIIEKRQSVAFWCNPISGHATLYWYQQILGQGPKLLIQFQNNGVVDDSQLPKDRFSAERLKGVDSTLKIQPAKLEDSAVYLCASSPSAVAGVYNEQFFGPGTRLTVL.

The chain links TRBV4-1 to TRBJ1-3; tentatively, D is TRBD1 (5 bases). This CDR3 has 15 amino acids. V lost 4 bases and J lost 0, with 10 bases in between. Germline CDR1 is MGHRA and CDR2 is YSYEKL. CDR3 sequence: CASSREGLSGNTIYF. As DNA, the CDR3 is TGCGCCAGCAGCCGGGAGGGGCTCTCTGGAAACACCATATATTTT.

The CDR3 here is CASSRQGAAPLHF. CDR3 in DNA: TGTGCCAGCAGTCGACAGGGGGCTGCACCCCTCCACTTT. The rearrangement uses TRBV28 and TRBJ1-6; 10 bases line up with TRBD1. This CDR3 spans 13 amino acids. The V and J ends lost 5 bases and 11 bases, in that order; junction bases with no gene match: 3. From germline, CDR1 is MDHEN and CDR2 SYDVKM.